These 2 T cell receptor beta chains were all obtained from the same sample, sequenced in a study of ipilimumab plus nivolumab after autologous stem cell transplantation. Measured with immunoSEQ multiplex PCR; TCRdb has only the in-frame clones, and not every one. The sample includes tens of thousands of clones, about 88% of them seen just once. The starting material was PBMCs, obtained in a trial of ipilimumab plus nivolumab as post-transplant consolidation. These receptors were collected from a male donor with multiple myeloma.

The rearrangement links TRBV4-3 to TRBJ1-2, with 7 bases aligning to TRBD1. The CDR3 loop spans 15 amino acids. Germline V gives CDR1 LGHNA, CDR2 YSLEER. Trimming took 3 bases from V and 3 from J; bases not matched to a gene: 7. The CDR3 spells CASSQGRQGHYGYTF. CDR3 DNA sequence: TGCGCCAGCAGCCAGGGAAGACAGGGCCACTATGGCTACACCTTC.

This clone was seen a few times. Other DNA sequences in this sample translate to the same CDR3. V gene TRBV27 combines with J gene TRBJ2-5; 12 nucleotides match TRBD2. Per the germline V gene, CDR1 is MNHEY and CDR2 is SMNVEV (reference sequence). J gave up 2 bases and V 6 bases, and 4 bases lay outside the gene matches. The CDR3 consists of 15 residues. CDR3 sequence: CASRGLAGIQETQYF. CDR3 DNA sequence: TGTGCCAGCAGAGGACTAGCGGGGATTCAAGAGACCCAGTACTTC.